This T cell receptor beta chain is from a study of blood T cell repertoires in COVID-19. Method: immunoSEQ multiplex PCR; TCRdb's copy keeps in-frame clones and lacks some. The sample consists of 230,000 or so clones, 70% to 90% of them appearing once. Input material: PBMCs or T cells enriched from blood (not recorded which). The receptor was isolated from a woman aged 50 to 60 with acute COVID-19.

CDR3 sequence: CASSSTGGTDTQYF. CDR3 DNA: TGCGCCAGCAGCTCGACAGGGGGCACAGATACGCAGTATTTT. The genes are TRBV5-1 and TRBJ2-3, with 8 bases aligning to TRBD1. V dropped 3 bases and J dropped 1; count of bases not matched to a gene: 1. This CDR3 is 14 amino acids long. Per the germline V gene, CDR1 is SGHRS and CDR2 is YFSETQ.